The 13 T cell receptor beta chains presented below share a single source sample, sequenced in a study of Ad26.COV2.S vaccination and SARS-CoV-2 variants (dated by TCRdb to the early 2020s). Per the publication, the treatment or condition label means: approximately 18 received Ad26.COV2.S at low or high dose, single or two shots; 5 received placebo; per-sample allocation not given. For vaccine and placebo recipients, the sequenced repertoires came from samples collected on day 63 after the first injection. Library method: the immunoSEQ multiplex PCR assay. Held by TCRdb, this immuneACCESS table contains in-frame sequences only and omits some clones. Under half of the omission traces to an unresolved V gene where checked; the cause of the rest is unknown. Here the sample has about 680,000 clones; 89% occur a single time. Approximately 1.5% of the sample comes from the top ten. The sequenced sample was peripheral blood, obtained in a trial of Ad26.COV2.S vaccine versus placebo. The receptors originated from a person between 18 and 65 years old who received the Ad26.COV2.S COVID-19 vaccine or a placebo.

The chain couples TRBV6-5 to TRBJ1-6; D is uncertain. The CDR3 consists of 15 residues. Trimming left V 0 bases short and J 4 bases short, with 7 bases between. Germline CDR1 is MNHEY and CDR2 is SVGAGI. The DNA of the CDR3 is TGTGCCAGCAGTTACTCGGGAAAATATAATTCACCCCTCCACTTT. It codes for CASSYSGKYNSPLHF.

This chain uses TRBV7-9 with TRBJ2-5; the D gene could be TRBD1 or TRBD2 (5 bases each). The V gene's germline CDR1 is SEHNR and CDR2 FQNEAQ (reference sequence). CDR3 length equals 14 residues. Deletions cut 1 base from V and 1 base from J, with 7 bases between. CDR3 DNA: TGTGCCAGCAGCTTAGTTGGGACCCAAGAGACCCAGTACTTC. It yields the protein CASSLVGTQETQYF.

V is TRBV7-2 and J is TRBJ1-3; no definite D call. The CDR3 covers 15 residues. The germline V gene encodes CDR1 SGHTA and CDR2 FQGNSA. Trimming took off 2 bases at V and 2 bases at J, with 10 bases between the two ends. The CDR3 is CASSLNAVTGNTIYF. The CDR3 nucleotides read TGTGCCAGCAGCTTAAACGCCGTCACTGGAAACACCATATATTTT.

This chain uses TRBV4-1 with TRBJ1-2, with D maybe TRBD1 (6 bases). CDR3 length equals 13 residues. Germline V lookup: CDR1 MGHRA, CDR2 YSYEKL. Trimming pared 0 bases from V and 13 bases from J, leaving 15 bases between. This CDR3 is CASSQDLGTKGTF. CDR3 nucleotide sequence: TGCGCCAGCAGCCAAGATCTCGGGACAAAAGGCACCTTC.

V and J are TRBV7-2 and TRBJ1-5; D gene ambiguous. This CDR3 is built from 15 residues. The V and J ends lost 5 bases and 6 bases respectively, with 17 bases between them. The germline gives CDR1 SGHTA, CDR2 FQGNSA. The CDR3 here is CASSPMLGLFQPQHF. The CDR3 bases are TGTGCCAGCAGCCCCATGCTCGGACTCTTTCAGCCCCAGCATTTT.

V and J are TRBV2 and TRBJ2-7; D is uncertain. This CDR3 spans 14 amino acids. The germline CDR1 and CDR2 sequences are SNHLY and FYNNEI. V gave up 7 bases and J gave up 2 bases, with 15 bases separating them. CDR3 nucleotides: TGTGCCAGCACAGTTAACACGGGTCCCTACGAGCAGTACTTC. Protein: CASTVNTGPYEQYF.

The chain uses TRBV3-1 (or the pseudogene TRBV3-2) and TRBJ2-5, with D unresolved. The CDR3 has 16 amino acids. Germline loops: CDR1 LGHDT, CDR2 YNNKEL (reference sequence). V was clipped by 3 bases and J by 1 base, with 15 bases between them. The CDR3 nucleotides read TGTGCCAGCAGCCACTACCCCGCAGCTAGCCAAGAGACCCAGTACTTC. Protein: CASSHYPAASQETQYF.

The CDR3 spells CASSMGPDRGYGTEAFF. The CDR3 DNA reads TGTGCCAGTAGTATGGGCCCGGACAGGGGGTATGGCACTGAAGCTTTCTTT. The V gene is TRBV19, the J gene TRBJ1-1; the match to TRBD1 covers 10 bases. This CDR3 region has 17 residues. Losses at the gene ends were 3 bases for V and 4 bases for J; bases not matched to a gene: 11. CDR1 is LNHDA and CDR2 is SQIVND in the germline V gene (reference sequence).

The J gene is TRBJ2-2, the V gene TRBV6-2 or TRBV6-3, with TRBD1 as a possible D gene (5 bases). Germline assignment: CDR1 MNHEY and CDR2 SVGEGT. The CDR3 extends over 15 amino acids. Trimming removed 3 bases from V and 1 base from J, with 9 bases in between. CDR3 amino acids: CASSYRGQNTGELFF. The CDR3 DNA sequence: TGTGCCAGCAGTTATCGCGGACAGAACACCGGGGAGCTGTTTTTT.

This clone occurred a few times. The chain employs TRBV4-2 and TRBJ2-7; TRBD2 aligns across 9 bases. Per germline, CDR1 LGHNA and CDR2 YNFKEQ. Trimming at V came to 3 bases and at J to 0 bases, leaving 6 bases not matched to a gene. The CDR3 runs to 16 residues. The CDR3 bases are TGTGCCAGCAGCCAGGTAGCGGGAGACCCCTCCTACGAGCAGTACTTC. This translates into CASSQVAGDPSYEQYF.

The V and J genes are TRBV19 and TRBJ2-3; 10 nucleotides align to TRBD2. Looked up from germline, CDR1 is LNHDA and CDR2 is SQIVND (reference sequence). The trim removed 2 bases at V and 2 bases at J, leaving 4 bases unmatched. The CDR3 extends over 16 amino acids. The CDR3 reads CASSINSGGFTDTQYF. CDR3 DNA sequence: TGTGCCAGTAGTATAAATAGCGGGGGGTTCACAGATACGCAGTATTTT.

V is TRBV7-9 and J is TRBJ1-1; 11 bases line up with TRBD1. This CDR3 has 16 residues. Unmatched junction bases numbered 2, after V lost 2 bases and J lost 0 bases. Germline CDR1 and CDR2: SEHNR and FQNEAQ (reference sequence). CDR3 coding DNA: TGTGCCAGCAGCTTACCGGGACAGGGGGTGAACACTGAAGCTTTCTTT. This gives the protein CASSLPGQGVNTEAFF.

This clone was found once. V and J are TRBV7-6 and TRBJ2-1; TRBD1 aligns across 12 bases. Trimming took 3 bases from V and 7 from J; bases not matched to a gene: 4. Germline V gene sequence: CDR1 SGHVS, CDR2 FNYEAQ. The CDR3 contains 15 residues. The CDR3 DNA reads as TGTGCCAGCAGCTTGGGACAGGGGGCGGGGAATGAGCAGTTCTTC. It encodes CASSLGQGAGNEQFF.